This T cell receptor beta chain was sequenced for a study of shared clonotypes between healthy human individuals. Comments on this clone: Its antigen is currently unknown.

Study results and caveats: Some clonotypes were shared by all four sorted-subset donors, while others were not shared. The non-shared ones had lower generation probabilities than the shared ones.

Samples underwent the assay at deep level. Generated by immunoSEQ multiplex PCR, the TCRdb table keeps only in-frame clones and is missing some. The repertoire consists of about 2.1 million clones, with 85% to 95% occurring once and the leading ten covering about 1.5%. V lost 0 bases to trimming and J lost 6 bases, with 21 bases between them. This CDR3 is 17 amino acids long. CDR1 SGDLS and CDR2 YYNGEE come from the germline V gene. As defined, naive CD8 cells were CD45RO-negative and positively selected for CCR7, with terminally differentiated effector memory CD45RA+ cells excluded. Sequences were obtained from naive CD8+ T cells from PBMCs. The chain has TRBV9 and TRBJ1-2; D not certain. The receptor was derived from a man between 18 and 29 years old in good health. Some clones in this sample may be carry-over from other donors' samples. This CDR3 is CASSVGGRWSREDGYTF. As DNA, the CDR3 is TGTGCCAGCAGCGTAGGCGGGAGATGGTCTCGGGAGGATGGCTACACCTTC.